The sequence of this T cell receptor (beta chain) was determined in a study of blood T cells in healthy people across ages. Donation came from healthy Caucasian individuals in Russia who were aged 6 to 90. It was with a sample-barcoded 5' primer and a J-beta primer mix that a second PCR of roughly 7 to 12 cycles was run. Per sample, CDR3-containing paired-end reads numbered at least 2.5 million. Each CDR3 protein is one row after TCRdb ran MiXCR on the 5' RACE reads. The profile shows about 1.6 million distinct CDR3 sequences, approximately 32% of them singletons. Points from the study as a whole: Donor CMV status was unknown, possibly confounding expanded clonotype changes. Per million T cells, TCR beta diversity dropped roughly linearly as age increased.

The CDR3 runs to 15 residues. V lost 4 bases to trimming and J lost 6 bases, with 16 bases between them. Germline lookup yields CDR1 MGHRA and CDR2 YSYEKL. Concerning this clonotype itself: Its antigen is still unknown.

Sequencing was done on a sample of blood. The clonotype comes from a woman aged 25 to 39 in good health. The V call is TRBV4-1, the J call TRBJ2-1; D gene uncertain. CDR3 in amino acids: CASSRVQHPSNEQFF. Here the CDR3 DNA reads TGCGCCAGCAGCCGCGTACAACACCCCAGCAATGAGCAGTTCTTC.